This is a list of T cell receptor beta chains from one sample in a study of cytomegalovirus exposure and HLA in healthy donors. Measured with immunoSEQ multiplex PCR; TCRdb has only the in-frame clones, and not every one. Of around 99,000 clones in the sample, roughly three fifths were seen once. Sequenced: PBMCs. The receptors shown here come from a woman younger than 45 in good health and CMV-seronegative. Each CDR3 is given with its conserved first and last residue. Fields, in order: V gene, J gene, D gene, clone size, CDR3 DNA, CDR3 protein. D genes are given only for firm matches. Size tells how often a clone was seen (once, few, many) or the class of an expanded clone, and some rows leave it out.

>TRBV2|TRBJ2-5|-|-
TGTGCCAGCTCGGAAGAGACCCAGTACTTC
CASSEETQYF
>TRBV18|TRBJ1-5|-|-
TGTGCCAGCTCAAGGAGGGAAGGCCAGAATCAGCCCCAGCATTTT
CASSRREGQNQPQHF
>TRBV27|TRBJ2-7|-|-
TGTGCCAGCAGTTCAGGGGCCCACGAGCAGTACTTC
CASSSGAHEQYF
>TRBV29-1|TRBJ2-7|TRBD1|few
TGCAGCGTTGAAGATCAGAACAGGGGCTACGAGCAGTACTTC
CSVEDQNRGYEQYF
>TRBV7-9|TRBJ1-4|TRBD1|-
TGTGCCAGCAGCTTAGACGAGACAGGGAATGAAAAACTGTTTTTT
CASSLDETGNEKLFF
>TRBV5-4|TRBJ1-3|TRBD1|-
TGTGCCAGCAGCCGGGGACAGACGACGGGAAACACCATATATTTT
CASSRGQTTGNTIYF
>TRBV7-3|TRBJ2-2|TRBD1|once
TGTGCCAGCAGCCCTCGGACAGGGTGGACCGGGGAGCTGTTTTTT
CASSPRTGWTGELFF
>TRBV29-1|TRBJ2-7|TRBD1|few
TGCAGCGTTGCTTACGGGACAGGGGACGAGCAGTACTTC
CSVAYGTGDEQYF
>TRBV10-1|TRBJ2-5|-|once
TGCGCCAGCAGTGAGTCACGGGGTATTAAAGAGACCCAGTACTTC
CASSESRGIKETQYF
>TRBV19|TRBJ1-1|TRBD1|-
TGTGCCAGTAGTCATCAGGGGGTCGGCACTGAAGCTTTCTTT
CASSHQGVGTEAFF
>TRBV28|TRBJ1-2|-|-
TGTGCCAGCTTTATAACAGCGGCCAACTATGGCTACACCTTC
CASFITAANYGYTF
>TRBV27|TRBJ2-1|TRBD2|-
TGTGCCAGTCAAGCGGGACTCTACAATGAGCAGTTCTTC
CASQAGLYNEQFF
>TRBV30|TRBJ1-2|TRBD1|-
TGTGCCTGGAACCGCATCGGACAGGCCGAGTCCGGCTACACCTTC
CAWNRIGQAESGYTF
>TRBV18|TRBJ1-3|TRBD1|-
TGTGCCAGCTCACCACCTGGCGCAGGGGGTTCTGGAAACACCATATATTTT
CASSPPGAGGSGNTIYF
>TRBV6-1|TRBJ2-1|-|few
TGTGCCAGCTTTCTCTACAATGAGCAGTTCTTC
CASFLYNEQFF
>TRBV30|TRBJ2-7|TRBD2|-
TGTGCCTGGAGTGGGACCGGGACTAGCAGCTACGAGCAGTACTTC
CAWSGTGTSSYEQYF
>TRBV6-5|TRBJ1-2|TRBD1|-
TGTGCCAGCAGTTACCGGGACAGATACTATGGCTACACCTTC
CASSYRDRYYGYTF
>TRBV7-9|TRBJ2-3|TRBD2|once
TGTGCCAGCAGCTTAGCGTTAGCGAGGGGCCGGCGGGAGGTTATCCATTTT
CASSLALARGRREVIHF
>TRBV30|TRBJ2-2|TRBD2|-
TGTGCCTGGATTGGCCAGCGGGAGTTCCGCACCGGGGAGCTGTTTTTT
CAWIGQREFRTGELFF
>TRBV2|TRBJ1-2|-|-
TGTGCCAGCAGTGAACTCTATGGCTACACCTTC
CASSELYGYTF
>TRBV5-1|TRBJ1-2|-|-
TGCGCCAGCAGCCCGAATCCGACAGCCGCTAACTATGGCTACACCTTC
CASSPNPTAANYGYTF
>TRBV14|TRBJ2-2|-|-
TGTGCCAGCAGCCATCGCGGGGTCGGGGAGCTGTTTTTT
CASSHRGVGELFF
>TRBV27|TRBJ1-4|TRBD1|-
TGTGCCAGCAGTTTTCAAGGGACAGGGGGCATTGAAAAACTGTTTTTT
CASSFQGTGGIEKLFF
>TRBV6-5|TRBJ1-2|-|once
TGTGCCACCATGGGCGGCAGGGCGCCCCTGGGCTACACCTTC
CATMGGRAPLGYTF
>TRBV5-4|TRBJ1-2|TRBD1|-
TGTGCCAGCAGCTTGGGGGGGACAGGGAGTCGGTATGGCTACACCTTC
CASSLGGTGSRYGYTF
>TRBV4-1|TRBJ1-5|-|-
TGCGCCAGCAGCCATCCCAGGGGCGGTCAGCCCCAGCATTTT
CASSHPRGGQPQHF
>TRBV10-2|TRBJ1-5|TRBD1|-
TGCGCCAGCAGTGGGGACAGGGCCGCGGCCCAGCATTTT
CASSGDRAAAQHF
>TRBV2|TRBJ1-5|-|few
TGTGCCAGCAGTGTTGGGGAAGGGGGTCAGCCCCAGCATTTT
CASSVGEGGQPQHF
>TRBV5-1|TRBJ1-2|-|-
TGCGCCAGCAGCTCACAGGGAGTTAACTATGGCTACACCTTC
CASSSQGVNYGYTF
>TRBV28|TRBJ1-2|-|-
TGTGCCAGCATCGGGGTCTGGGGCTACACCTTC
CASIGVWGYTF
>TRBV6-1|TRBJ1-1|TRBD1|-
TGTGCCAGCAGGGAACCGGGACAGGGAAACACTGAAGCTTTCTTT
CASREPGQGNTEAFF
>TRBV5-1|TRBJ2-3|TRBD2|-
TGCGCCAGCAGCTTGAGAGCGGGGGTAACAGATACGCAGTATTTT
CASSLRAGVTDTQYF
>TRBV7-2|TRBJ1-6|TRBD1|-
TGTGCCAGCAGCTCTCCTCGGGACAGGGGGGAGTACGGGAATTCACCCCTCCACTTT
CASSSPRDRGEYGNSPLHF
>TRBV19|TRBJ2-7|TRBD1|-
TGTGCCAGTAGTATAGCCGGGACAGGGGATTCCTACGAGCAGTACTTC
CASSIAGTGDSYEQYF
>TRBV5-4|TRBJ2-1|-|-
TGTGCCAGCAGCTTAACGGGCAGGGTAGGCAATGAGCAGTTCTTC
CASSLTGRVGNEQFF
>TRBV11-2|TRBJ2-1|TRBD2|-
TGTGCCAGCAGCTTAGTTCAGCGGGGGGTGGGAGAGCAGTTCTTC
CASSLVQRGVGEQFF
>TRBV14|TRBJ2-7|-|once
TGTGCCAGCAGCTCCGGGCCCATGGGGCTCGAGCAGTACTTC
CASSSGPMGLEQYF
>TRBV28|TRBJ1-1|TRBD1|-
TGTGCCAGCAGTCTAGACAGGGCCACTGAAGCTTTCTTT
CASSLDRATEAFF
>TRBV5-1|TRBJ2-2|TRBD2|few
TGCGCCAGCAGCCTGATTACCGGGACTAGTATTTCCGGGGAGCTGTTTTTT
CASSLITGTSISGELFF
>TRBV10-3|TRBJ2-1|-|few
TGTGCCATCGGCGGGACAGAAAACAATGAGCAGTTCTTC
CAIGGTENNEQFF
>TRBV28|TRBJ1-6|-|few
TGTGCCAGCAGTTTCCGGGGATCACCCCTCCACTTT
CASSFRGSPLHF
>TRBV6-5|TRBJ2-7|-|-
TGTGCCAGCAGTTACTCGCCCGAGAGCGGATACGAGCAGTACTTC
CASSYSPESGYEQYF
>TRBV6-1|TRBJ1-4|-|few
TGTGCCAGCAGTGGGGCGAGATCAACTAATGAAAAACTGTTTTTT
CASSGARSTNEKLFF
>TRBV18|TRBJ1-3|TRBD1|-
TGTGCCAGCTCACCGGTGACAGGGGCTGGAAACACCATATATTTT
CASSPVTGAGNTIYF
>TRBV5-8|TRBJ2-5|-|-
TGTGCCAGCAGCTTGGTCAGGACAGTGGAGACCCAGTACTTC
CASSLVRTVETQYF
>TRBV7-9|TRBJ2-3|-|-
TGTTCCAGCAGCTTTAATCGGGAGCCGTCCGATACGCAGTATTTT
CSSSFNREPSDTQYF
>TRBV4-1|TRBJ1-1|-|-
TGCGCCAGCAGCCGACAGGACGGAGCAAGAAGGACTGAAGCTTTCTTT
CASSRQDGARRTEAFF
>TRBV19|TRBJ1-5|-|few
TGTGCCAGTAGTATTCGGAATCAGCCCCAGCATTTT
CASSIRNQPQHF
>TRBV18|TRBJ1-3|-|-
TGTGCCAGCGCCATGACAGGCTCTGGAAACACCATATATTTT
CASAMTGSGNTIYF
>TRBV5-1|TRBJ2-2|TRBD2|few
TGCGCCAGCAGCTCTCGACTAGCGGCCCGGGGGAACACCGGGGAGCTGTTTTTT
CASSSRLAARGNTGELFF
>TRBV4-1|TRBJ1-6|TRBD1|-
TGCGCCAGCAGCCAAGTCCATCCAGGGGACAGGGGAACCTATAATTCACCCCTCCACTTT
CASSQVHPGDRGTYNSPLHF
>TRBV7-2|TRBJ1-2|-|-
TGTGCCAGCAGCTTAGCCCCCGGCAGCGATGGCTACACCTTC
CASSLAPGSDGYTF
>TRBV27|TRBJ2-7|-|-
TGTGCCAGCAGTTTACGAGGGAGTTACGAGCAGTACTTC
CASSLRGSYEQYF
>TRBV7-2|TRBJ1-3|-|few
TGTGCCAGCAGCTTAGGACTGTTCTCTGGAAACACCATATATTTT
CASSLGLFSGNTIYF
>TRBV9|TRBJ2-3|-|once
TGTGCCAGCAGCGTTAGTAGGCGGGGCACAGATACGCAGTATTTT
CASSVSRRGTDTQYF